This T cell receptor beta chain was sequenced in a study of PD-1 blockade in classical Hodgkin lymphoma. Germline CDR1 reads SEHNR; CDR2 reads FQNEAQ (reference sequence). The V and J ends lost 1 base and 1 base respectively, with 14 bases between them. This CDR3 has 16 residues. Some clones are missing from TCRdb's copy, which holds only in-frame ones; the method was immunoSEQ multiplex PCR. The sample includes 46,000 or so clones, roughly 86% of them seen just once. Every single patient, without exception, relapsed after autologous stem cell transplantation, and brentuximab vedotin exposure varied.

Sequencing was performed on peripheral blood mononuclear cells (PBMCs), taken at baseline. The chain has TRBV7-9 and TRBJ2-7; TRBD2 might be the D (6 bases). The TCR originated in a human donor with classical Hodgkin lymphoma. In DNA, the CDR3 is TGTGCCAGCAGCTTAGGGGACGGGAGTTTATCCTACGAGCAGTACTTC. The encoded protein is CASSLGDGSLSYEQYF. The full variable domain, its missing parts supplied by reference TRBV7-9 and TRBJ2-7, is DTGVSQNPRHKITKRGQNVTFRCDPISEHNRLYWYRQTLGQGPEFLTYFQNEAQLEKSRLLSDRFSAERPKGSFSTLEIQRTEQGDSAMYLCASSLGDGSLSYEQYFGPGTRLTVT.